This TCR beta chain was sequenced in a study of blood T cells in healthy people across ages. Study conclusions and caveats: Older age coincided with a roughly linear decline in TCR beta diversity per million T cells.

On this clonotype: Antigen specificity is unknown.

V lost 6 bases, J lost 2 bases, and 16 bases lay in between. The germline V gene encodes CDR1 WSHSY and CDR2 SAAADI. CDR3 size: 15 residues. Primed by a sample-barcoded 5' primer and a J-beta primer mix, a second PCR proceeded for about 6 to 11 cycles. Template switching added a 12-random-nucleotide identifier to every cDNA molecule. MiXCR, run by TCRdb on the 5' RACE reads, gives a single entry per CDR3 protein. The table shows over 1,300,000 distinct CDR3 sequences, with almost 60% occurring only once. The receptor comes from a man between 18 and 35 years old in good health. The chain carries TRBV10-2 and TRBJ2-5; unclear D gene. Sequenced sample: blood. The CDR3 DNA sequence: TGCGCCAGCAGGGGGTCCAAACAGATACAAGAGACCCAGTACTTC. Protein sequence: CASRGSKQIQETQYF.